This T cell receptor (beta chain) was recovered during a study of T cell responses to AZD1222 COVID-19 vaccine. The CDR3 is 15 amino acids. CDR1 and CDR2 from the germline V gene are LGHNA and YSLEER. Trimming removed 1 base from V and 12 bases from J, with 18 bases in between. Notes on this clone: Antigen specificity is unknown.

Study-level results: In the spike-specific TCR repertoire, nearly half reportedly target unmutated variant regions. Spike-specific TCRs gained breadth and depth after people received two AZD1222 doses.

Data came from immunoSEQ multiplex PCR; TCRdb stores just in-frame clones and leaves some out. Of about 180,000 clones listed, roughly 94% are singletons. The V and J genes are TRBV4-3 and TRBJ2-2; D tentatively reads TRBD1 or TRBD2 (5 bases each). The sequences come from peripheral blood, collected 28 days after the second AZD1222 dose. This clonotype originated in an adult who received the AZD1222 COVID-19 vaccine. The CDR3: CASSQGTGDDIKLFF. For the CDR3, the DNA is TGCGCCAGCAGCCAAGGAACCGGGGACGACATCAAGCTGTTTTTT.